The TCR beta chain under discussion was sequenced for a study of ipilimumab plus nivolumab after autologous stem cell transplantation. The wider study: Both relapsed and primary refractory DLBCL were included.

Profiled with immunoSEQ multiplex PCR; TCRdb holds only in-frame clones, not every one. The table has some 17,000 clones, 65% to 75% seen once. Patients received nivolumab 3 mg/kg at weeks 1, 4, 7, 10, then fortnightly to week 26. Germline CDR1 and CDR2: SGHRS and YFSETQ. The CDR3 totals 15 residues. Trimming stripped 1 base from V and 0 bases from J, with 5 bases between. The source was PBMCs, collected in a trial of ipilimumab plus nivolumab as post-transplant consolidation. J is TRBJ2-6 and V is TRBV5-1; D uncertain. The clonotype was recovered from a male donor with diffuse large B-cell lymphoma. The CDR3 here is CASSLLSSGANVLTF. In DNA, the CDR3 is TGCGCCAGCAGCTTGCTCAGCTCTGGGGCCAACGTCCTGACTTTC.